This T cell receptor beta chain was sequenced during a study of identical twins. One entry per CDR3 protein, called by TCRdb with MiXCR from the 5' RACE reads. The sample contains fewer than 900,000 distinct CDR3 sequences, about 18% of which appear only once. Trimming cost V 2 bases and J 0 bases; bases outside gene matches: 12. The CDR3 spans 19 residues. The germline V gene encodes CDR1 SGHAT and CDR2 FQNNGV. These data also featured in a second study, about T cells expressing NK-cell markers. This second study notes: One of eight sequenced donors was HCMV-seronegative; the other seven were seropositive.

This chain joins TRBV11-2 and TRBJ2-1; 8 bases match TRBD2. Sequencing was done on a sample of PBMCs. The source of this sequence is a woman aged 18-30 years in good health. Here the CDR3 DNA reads TGTGCCAGCAGCTTAATCCGGTGGGGAGCGGGAGACTCCTACAATGAGCAGTTCTTC. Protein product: CASSLIRWGAGDSYNEQFF.